This TCR beta chain derives from a study of blood T cell repertoires in COVID-19. Study overall: Samples representing acute and convalescent COVID-19 were sourced from the United States, Italy and Spain. The analysed material was cDNA or gDNA that came from T cells, B-cell-depleted T cells, or PBMCs.

Per the original data handling: Nucleated cell number was recorded as an estimate derived from reference gene primer amplification. TCRdb's copy holds only in-frame clones and misses some; the assay was immunoSEQ multiplex PCR. Clonal size and the V and J genes are those of that table, whereas D and trimming came from the DNA. Of fewer than 40,000 clones listed, about 77% are singletons. The CDR3 extends over 14 amino acids. Trimming cost V 1 base and J 6 bases, with 13 bases left between them. Germline values: CDR1 WNHNN, CDR2 SYGVQD (reference sequence). The specimen sequenced was peripheral blood. J is TRBJ2-7 and V is TRBV10-1, with D perhaps TRBD2 (5 bases). The TCR comes from a man aged 55 to 69 with acute or convalescent COVID-19. CDR3 loop: CASSEWTRPGEQYF. The CDR3 DNA reads TGCGCCAGCAGTGAGTGGACTCGGCCGGGCGAGCAGTACTTC.